This T cell receptor (beta chain) was sequenced during a study of tumor and adjacent non-tumor tissue in lung cancer. Study information: Aged roughly 31 to 76 years, patients included fewer than 11 men and 4 or 5 women with stage I to III disease. Samples averaged roughly 4.4 million productive TCRbeta reads each.

The template was RNA from unsorted bulk tissue. Three rounds of nested PCR, following a modified ARM-PCR protocol, produced the TCRbeta library. TCRdb itself ran the multiplex PCR reads through MiXCR, one entry per CDR3 protein. The sample consists of under 150,000 distinct CDR3 sequences, around two thirds of them appearing once. There are 15 residues in the CDR3. CDR1 is SGHNT and CDR2 is YENEEA in the germline V gene. As concerns this clonotype: Germline and junction disagree at one end, which may indicate a read error.

The sequence came from a man between 60 and 70 years old with small cell lung cancer. Sequenced: lung tumor tissue. The chain links TRBV11-3 to TRBJ2-5; TRBD1 matches 9 bases. The CDR3 DNA sequence: TGTGCCAGCGGCTTGCGTACAGGGGGCGTAGAGACCAAGTACTTC. The encoded protein is CASGLRTGGVETKYF.